This TCR beta chain was captured in a study of shared T cell receptors in the human thymus. Some clones are missing from TCRdb's copy, which holds only in-frame ones; the method was immunoSEQ multiplex PCR. The sample carries around 730,000 clones, 70% to 90% recorded once. This CDR3 has 20 residues. Trimming stripped 5 bases from V and 0 bases from J, with 26 bases between. Germline loops: CDR1 SNHLY, CDR2 FYNNEI. The sample was also reused in another study, on human thymus T cells. From that second work: Healthy Finnish infants having corrective surgery for congenital heart defects served as donors. Corrective heart surgery yielded resections, and these provided the thymus tissue. Within thymic and blood repertoires, V and J gene usage appeared to be biased. There were highly overlapping thymic repertoires among unrelated individuals, as related research reported.

The specimen was thymocytes. The chain combines TRBV2 with TRBJ1-5, with TRBD1 as a possible D gene (5 bases). The TCR comes from a girl under three years old with a congenital heart defect. CDR3 coding DNA: TGTGCCAGCAGTCTCAGCGACAGCTCCAAACCGATGTATAGCAATCAGCCCCAGCATTTT. Translated, it gives CASSLSDSSKPMYSNQPQHF. Full variable domain (outside the CDR3, taken from reference TRBV2 and TRBJ1-5): EPEVTQTPSHQVTQMGQEVILRCVPISNHLYFYWYRQILGQKVEFLVSFYNNEISEKSEIFDDQFSVERPDGSNFTLKIRSTKLEDSAMYFCASSLSDSSKPMYSNQPQHFGDGTRLSIL.